This T cell receptor beta chain was obtained from a study of cytomegalovirus exposure and HLA in healthy donors. Background on the study: In an early release, HLA-typed donors contributed tens of millions of unique TCR sequences.

PCR employed 60 Vbeta and 13 Jbeta primers. In the study's own analysis: It was a later analysis that counted roughly 79 million unique TCR beta chains, of which 9.5 million to 14 million were shared. Some clones are missing from TCRdb's copy, which holds only in-frame ones; the method was immunoSEQ multiplex PCR. V and J calls and clone size come straight from that table; D and trimming were deduced from the DNA. This table has about 130,000 clones, approximately 80% appearing once. This CDR3 spans 14 amino acids. Trimming removed 5 bases from V and 2 bases from J; junction bases left unmatched: 3. Germline CDR1 is SGHTA and CDR2 is FQGNSA.

The sequence came from a man aged 40-49 years in good health and CMV-seronegative. The chain combines TRBV7-2 with TRBJ2-7; 10 nucleotides align to TRBD1. Material for sequencing was PBMCs. CDR3 sequence (DNA): TGTGCCAGCAGCGCCGGGACAGGGGCCTACGAGCAGTACTTC. Translation gives CASSAGTGAYEQYF.